The 8 T cell receptor beta chains listed next were all sequenced from one sample in a study of T cells in Graves' hyperthyroidism and ophthalmopathy. Researchers took RNA transcripts and amplified the TCR beta CDR3 regions from them. The HTBI set primed first-round TCR CDR3 RT-PCR. MiXCR, run by TCRdb on the multiplex PCR reads, gives a single entry per CDR3 protein. Altogether under 400,000 distinct CDR3 sequences are present, 13% being singletons, with the ten largest covering less than 10%. The material sequenced was blood. These receptors all stem from a young woman with Graves' hyperthyroidism.

This clonotype turned up a few times. The chain has TRBV27 and TRBJ1-6; D not certain. V was cut by 4 bases and J by 7 bases, with 8 bases left in between. The CDR3 consists of 13 residues. In germline, CDR1 is MNHEY, CDR2 SMNVEV (reference sequence). The CDR3 nucleotides read TGTGCCAGCAGTTCTCCCGGGAATTCACCCCTCCACTTT. Translated: CASSSPGNSPLHF.

The chain is built from TRBV19 and TRBJ2-1; D is uncertain. V was cut by 6 bases and J by 4 bases, with 10 bases left in between. Germline V lookup: CDR1 LNHDA, CDR2 SQIVND (reference sequence). The CDR3 totals 13 residues. Here the CDR3 DNA reads TGTGCCAGTAGCACGGCCCGGTACAATGAGCAGTTCTTC. It encodes CASSTARYNEQFF.

This clonotype was seen repeatedly, ten times or more. The chain carries TRBV3-1 and TRBJ1-1, with D possibly TRBD1 on 5 matching bases. The V and J ends lost 2 bases and 8 bases respectively, with 12 bases between them. Germline CDR1 and CDR2: LGHDT and YNNKEL (reference sequence). The CDR3 totals 13 residues. CDR3 sequence reads: CASSQRRRDEAFF. Here the CDR3 DNA reads TGTGCCAGCAGCCAAAGAAGGAGGGACGAAGCTTTCTTT.

This clonotype was detected ten times or more. CDR3 amino acids: CASSLVAGQLPGRPYYEQYF. In DNA, the CDR3 is TGCGCCAGCAGCTTGGTGGCAGGCCAACTCCCCGGGAGGCCCTACTACGAGCAGTACTTC. The J gene is TRBJ2-7, the V gene TRBV5-1; 7 bases match TRBD2. The V gene's germline CDR1 is SGHRS and CDR2 YFSETQ. V trimming: 0 bases; J trimming: 3 bases; junction bases outside the gene matches: 21. This CDR3 comprises 20 residues.

This clonotype appeared many times. The rearrangement joins TRBV29-1 to TRBJ2-3; 10 bases are shared with TRBD2. CDR1 is SQVTM and CDR2 is ANQGSEA in the germline V gene. The CDR3 covers 16 residues. With 6 bases clipped from V and 6 bases from J, the junction kept 15 bases outside the gene matches. The CDR3 region is CSVQGGLAGDPDTQYF. CDR3 in DNA: TGCAGCGTACAGGGAGGCCTAGCGGGAGATCCTGATACGCAGTATTTT.

This clonotype occurred many times. The gene calls are TRBV2 and TRBJ2-2, with 9 bases lining up with TRBD1. V was clipped by 5 bases and J by 3 bases; unmatched bases: 4. Germline values: CDR1 SNHLY, CDR2 FYNNEI. This CDR3 region has 15 residues. CDR3 loop: CASSITGGDTGELFF. CDR3 DNA: TGTGCCAGCAGTATAACAGGGGGCGACACCGGGGAGCTGTTTTTT.

This clonotype was seen many times. This chain joins TRBV9 and TRBJ2-7, with 8 bases lining up with TRBD2. J was trimmed by 5 bases and V by 3 bases; bases with no gene match: 7. The CDR3 sequence is 14 residues long. Per germline, CDR1 SGDLS and CDR2 YYNGEE. CDR3 DNA: TGTGCCAGCAGCGCCAGCGGGGGTTCTCACGAGCAGTACTTC. The encoded protein is CASSASGGSHEQYF.

The V call is TRBV9, the J call TRBJ2-1; D is uncertain. The CDR3 is 12 amino acids. V was clipped by 0 bases and J by 7 bases, with 5 bases between them. Germline lookup yields CDR1 SGDLS and CDR2 YYNGEE. The CDR3 coding sequence is TGTGCCAGCAGCGTAGGGGCTAATGAGCAGTTCTTC. Amino acid sequence: CASSVGANEQFF.